The present entry profiles one TCR beta chain with its context. This specimen belongs to a study of neoadjuvant anti-PD-1 for oral cavity cancer. Study background: Patients mostly received three to four biweekly nivolumab doses at 3 mg/kg before surgery. Non-progressing patients received a fourth nivolumab dose near day 43, then surgery on days 50-56.

Only in-frame clones appear in the TCRdb table, and some are missing; sequencing was by immunoSEQ multiplex PCR. The sample consists of about 15,000 clones, about 36% of them appearing once. CDR3 length: 17 amino acids. J was trimmed by 0 bases and V by 4 bases; bases with no gene match: 7. CDR1 and CDR2 from the germline V gene are SGHRS and YFSETQ. The time point: after neoadjuvant nivolumab, at surgical resection. Stage II-IVA oral cavity squamous cell carcinoma was new and untreated by systemic or radiation therapy. Sequencing was performed on tumor tissue, taken after nivolumab (anti-PD-1) treatment. The rearrangement uses TRBV5-1 and TRBJ2-7; TRBD2 agrees at 13 bases. The source is a person between 40 and 79 years old with oral cavity squamous cell carcinoma. The CDR3 reads CASSPTSGGSSSYEQYF. CDR3 bases: TGCGCCAGCAGCCCGACTAGCGGGGGGTCTAGCTCCTACGAGCAGTACTTC. Based on the CDR3 plus reference TRBV5-1 and TRBJ2-7, the full variable domain is KAGVTQTPRYLIKTRGQQVTLSCSPISGHRSVSWYQQTPGQGLQFLFEYFSETQRNKGNFPGRFSGRQFSNSRSEMNVSTLELGDSALYLCASSPTSGGSSSYEQYFGPGTRLTVT.